This entry lists 9 T cell receptor beta chains sequenced from one sample in a study of T cell changes during pregnancy in multiple sclerosis. Libraries were prepared by immunoSEQ multiplex PCR; TCRdb keeps only in-frame clonotypes and omits some of them. Of about 50,000 clones listed, approximately 94% were seen once; the top ten hold less than 6%. Source: CD8+ T cells from peripheral blood mononuclear cells, taken before pregnancy. Receptors were obtained from a female donor with multiple sclerosis, enrolled in a pregnancy study.

This chain links TRBV4-3 with TRBJ2-7; 8 bases fit TRBD1. Trimming took 4 bases from V and 3 from J; bases not matched to a gene: 14. The CDR3 spans 17 residues. Germline CDR1 and CDR2: LGHNA and YSLEER. CDR3 sequence reads: CASSPSGQGLTFYEQYF. In DNA form, the CDR3 reads TGCGCCAGCAGCCCATCTGGACAGGGTCTGACTTTCTACGAGCAGTACTTC.

The rearrangement links TRBV13 to TRBJ2-1; TRBD2 matches 8 bases. The CDR3 covers 15 residues. The germline gives CDR1 PRHDT, CDR2 FYEKMQ (reference sequence). The V gene end was trimmed by 5 bases and the J gene end by 7 bases; junction bases not matched to a gene: 10. This chain's CDR3 is CASSPRGSGRNEQFF. The CDR3 DNA sequence: TGTGCCAGCAGCCCCCGAGGAAGCGGGAGAAATGAGCAGTTCTTC.

The J gene is TRBJ2-3, the V gene TRBV6-6, with a tentative D call TRBD1 (5 bases). Germline V gene sequence: CDR1 MNHNY, CDR2 SVGAGI (reference sequence). The CDR3 runs to 15 residues. Trimming took off 6 bases at V and 2 bases at J, with 15 bases between the two ends. CDR3 nucleotides: TGTGCCAGCAGCCACTTGGGGCAGCCCACAGATACGCAGTATTTT. It is translated as CASSHLGQPTDTQYF.

The rearrangement uses TRBV4-1 and TRBJ2-7, with a possible D match to TRBD1 (6 bases). Between the trimmed V and J ends, which lost 0 bases and 2 bases, there was a span of 17 bases. The CDR3 covers 17 residues. CDR1 and CDR2 from the germline V gene are MGHRA and YSYEKL. CDR3 coding DNA: TGCGCCAGCAGCCAAGAACATTTCGGACAGCGGACCTACGAGCAGTACTTC. This gives the protein CASSQEHFGQRTYEQYF.

This chain uses TRBV27 with TRBJ1-4; 7 positions match TRBD1. The CDR3 is made up of 17 amino acids. The germline gives CDR1 MNHEY, CDR2 SMNVEV (reference sequence). V trimming: 3 bases; J trimming: 8 bases; junction bases outside the gene matches: 15. The CDR3 coding sequence is TGTGCCAGCAGTTTGGGTGCCGAAGGGGGCGTCAGGGAAAAACTGTTTTTT. This translates into CASSLGAEGGVREKLFF.

The chain couples TRBV30 to TRBJ1-3; D unclear. The CDR3 has 14 residues. V shed 0 bases and J shed 4 bases, with 10 bases lying between them. The germline V gene has CDR1 GTSNPN and CDR2 SVGIG (reference sequence). This chain's CDR3 is CAWSVGGLGNTIYF. Written as DNA, the CDR3 is TGTGCCTGGAGTGTTGGAGGATTGGGAAACACCATATATTTT.

This sequence joins TRBV9 and TRBJ1-5; TRBD1 might be the D (6 bases). Germline CDR1 is SGDLS and CDR2 is YYNGEE. The V and J ends lost 0 bases and 2 bases respectively, with 12 bases between them. There are 16 residues in the CDR3. CDR3 nucleotides: TGTGCCAGCAGCGTAGATACGGGGGGCGGCAATCAGCCCCAGCATTTT. It encodes CASSVDTGGGNQPQHF. The variable domain in full, with the rest retrieved from reference TRBV9 and TRBJ1-5, is DSGVTQTPKHLITATGQRVTLRCSPRSGDLSVYWYQQSLDQGLQFLIQYYNGEERAKGNILERFSAQQFPDLHSELNLSSLELGDSALYFCASSVDTGGGNQPQHFGDGTRLSIL.

The chain combines TRBV5-4 with TRBJ2-7; 7 positions match TRBD2. Germline trimming cut 2 bases from V and 2 bases from J; bases unmatched to any gene: 4. The V gene's germline CDR1 is SGHNT and CDR2 YYREEE (reference sequence). This CDR3 region has 14 residues. The CDR3: CASSFPSGTYEQYF. CDR3 in DNA: TGTGCCAGCAGCTTCCCTAGCGGTACCTACGAGCAGTACTTC.

This chain joins TRBV21-1 and TRBJ2-7; the table's D call, TRBD1, was not checked against the DNA. TRBV21-1 is flagged as a pseudogene. CDR3 length: 16 amino acids. The CDR3 here is CASSRGQGPNACEQYF. CDR3 DNA sequence: TGTGCCAGCAGCAGGGGGCAGGGGCCAAACGCCTGCGAGCAGTACTTC.